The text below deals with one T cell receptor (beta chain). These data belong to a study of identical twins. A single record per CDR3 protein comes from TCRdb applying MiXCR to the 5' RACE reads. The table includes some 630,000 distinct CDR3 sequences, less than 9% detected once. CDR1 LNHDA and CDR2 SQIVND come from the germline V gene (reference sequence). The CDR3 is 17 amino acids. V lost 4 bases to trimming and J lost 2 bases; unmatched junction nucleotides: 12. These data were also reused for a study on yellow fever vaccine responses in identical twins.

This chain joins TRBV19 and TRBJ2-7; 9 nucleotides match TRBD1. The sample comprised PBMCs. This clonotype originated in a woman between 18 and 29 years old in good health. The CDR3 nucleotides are TGTGCCAGTAGTAGCGGGACAGGGTTTTGGGAGACCTACGAGCAGTACTTC. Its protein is CASSSGTGFWETYEQYF.